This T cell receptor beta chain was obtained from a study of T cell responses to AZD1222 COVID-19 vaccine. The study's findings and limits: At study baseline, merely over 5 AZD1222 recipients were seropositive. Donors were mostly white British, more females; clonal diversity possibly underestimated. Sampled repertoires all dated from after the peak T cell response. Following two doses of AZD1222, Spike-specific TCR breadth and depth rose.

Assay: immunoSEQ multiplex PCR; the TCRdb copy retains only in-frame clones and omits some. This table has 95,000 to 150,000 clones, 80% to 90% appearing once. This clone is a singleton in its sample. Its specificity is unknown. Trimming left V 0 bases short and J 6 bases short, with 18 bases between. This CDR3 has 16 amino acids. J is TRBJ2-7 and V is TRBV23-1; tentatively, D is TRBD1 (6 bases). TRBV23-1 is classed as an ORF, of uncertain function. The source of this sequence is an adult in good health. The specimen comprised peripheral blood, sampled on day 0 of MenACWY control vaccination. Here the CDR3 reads CASSQSVDRRTCEQYF. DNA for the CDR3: TGCGCCAGCAGTCAATCGGTAGACAGGAGGACCTGCGAGCAGTACTTC.